This is a list of T cell receptor beta chains from one sample in a study of identical twins. Each CDR3 protein is one row after TCRdb ran MiXCR on the 5' RACE reads. This sample has 500,000 or so distinct CDR3 sequences; approximately 22% occur once, and the top ten carry roughly 0.9%. These data also formed part of another study, on T cells expressing NK-cell markers.

The sample was CD4+ T cells sorted from blood. The receptors come from a woman between 18 and 30 years old in good health. Each CDR3 is given with its conserved first and last residue. The D gene is left open where the match is weak. The size of a clone is reported for some rows only, either as once, few or many, or as a class for expanded clones.

>TRBV12-3/TRBV12-4|.|.
CASRAGTGYGYTF
>TRBV6-1|.|.
CASSDGNSYEQYF
>TRBV20-1|.|.
CSAPGGKETQYF
>TRBV24-1|.|.
CATSDFGSDTQYF
>TRBV18|.|TRBD1
CASSPRTGENQPQHF
>TRBV4-3|.|TRBD2
CASSQGHRTSGYEQYF
>TRBV12-3/TRBV12-4|few|.
CASSLELTAEQYF
>TRBV20-1|.|.
CSARAVGEAFF
>TRBV7-9|few|.
CASSLRSEYTGELFF
>TRBV3-1|once|TRBD1
CASSYRTGGPYEQYF
>TRBV5-1|few|.
CASSGGPGQETQYF
>TRBV11-1|many|.
CASSLGGRRGTATDTQYF
>TRBV5-5|.|.
CASSKYWGPEDQPQHF
>TRBV3-1|.|TRBD1
CASSHGTGGTGELFF
>TRBV5-1|many|.
CASSLGMNSPLHF
>TRBV11-2|few|.
CASSFETGSSYNEQFF
>TRBV7-2|few|TRBD2
CASSRAGVLGELFF
>TRBV7-9|.|.
CASSFSQAGNEKLFF
>TRBV20-1|few|.
CSAIDYVIYNEQFF
>TRBV7-9|few|.
CASRWHGPGDTEAFF
>TRBV6-2/TRBV6-3|.|.
CASSPIREADTQYF
>TRBV15|many|.
CATSRDPQSSTEAFF
>TRBV5-1|few|TRBD1
CASSLGTGHSGANVLTF
>TRBV29-1|.|TRBD2
CSVAGLAGRGTYEQYF
>TRBV29-1|few|.
CSAVVNYEQYF
>TRBV12-3/TRBV12-4|many|TRBD1
CASGITGDTEAFF
>TRBV12-3/TRBV12-4|.|TRBD1
CASRQQGAGGYTF
>TRBV18|once|.
CASSPRAEEDEQYF
>TRBV3-1|.|.
CASSRNWNEQFF
>TRBV27|few|.
CASSFTVRRETQYF